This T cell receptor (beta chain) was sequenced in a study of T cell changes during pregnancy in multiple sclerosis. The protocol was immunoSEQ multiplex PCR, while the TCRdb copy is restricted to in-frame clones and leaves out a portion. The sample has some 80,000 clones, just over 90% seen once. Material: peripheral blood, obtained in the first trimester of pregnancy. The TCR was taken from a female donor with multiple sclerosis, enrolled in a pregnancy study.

The CDR3 bases are TGTGCCAGTAGTAATGACAGGGGAAGTGGGATTCAGCCCCAGCATTTT. This sequence encodes CASSNDRGSGIQPQHF. This chain links TRBV19 with TRBJ1-5, with 8 bases aligning to TRBD1. Germline lookup yields CDR1 LNHDA and CDR2 SQIVND (reference sequence). CDR3 length equals 16 residues. Unmatched junction bases numbered 11, after V lost 4 bases and J lost 6 bases. The complete variable domain, with remaining parts taken from reference TRBV19 and TRBJ1-5, reads DGGITQSPKYLFRKEGQNVTLSCEQNLNHDAMYWYRQDPGQGLRLIYYSQIVNDFQKGDIAEGYSVSREKKESFPLTVTSAQKNPTAFYLCASSNDRGSGIQPQHFGDGTRLSIL.